This T cell receptor (beta chain) was documented in a study of T cell responses to AZD1222 COVID-19 vaccine (dated by TCRdb to the early 2020s). Regarding the study in general: TCR sequencing covered fewer than 250 trial participants: 200 to 220 given two doses of AZD1222 and some 25 given two doses of MenACWY control vaccine. Trial participants were enrolled into age subgroups of 18-55, 56-69 and 70-plus years, which contained around 140, 26 and 57 TCR-sequenced participants, respectively. The paper as a whole reports these results and caveats: Participants were mostly white British, with more females than males. The authors suggested clonal diversity may have been underestimated. Conclusions about previously exposed vaccinees are limited because only a handful of AZD1222 recipients were SARS-CoV-2 seropositive at baseline. Vaccine-associated CD4 TCRs spanned the whole spike protein, with dominant responses in regions 160-218 and 743-854. Spike-specific TCR breadth and depth rose significantly after two AZD1222 doses compared with day 0 and with MenACWY recipients. Because no samples from the day 14 peak response were available, repertoires could be characterized only after the peak T cell response. Epitopes outside the regions mutated in the B.1.351 and B.1.1.7 variants were reportedly recognized by nearly half of the unique spike-specific TCRs. The 56-69-year group was small, and its depth increase did not reach significance, likely because of low power.

The CDR3 regions of human TCRbeta chains were analyzed by immunosequencing. In the original analysis: TCRs in the repertoires were matched against a reference library of SARS-CoV-2-specific TCRs that had been generated with the MIRA antigen-specificity platform. Breadth was defined as the fraction of unique TCRs that were SARS-CoV-2-associated, and depth was defined as the fraction of total T cells that were SARS-CoV-2-associated. Using the MIRA data, every spike-specific TCR was mapped to the spike region that the TCR reacted to and assigned to either a CD4 or a CD8 class. Log10-transformed breadth and depth values were compared by one-way ANOVA with Sidak's multiple comparisons tests. Entries here come from immuneACCESS through TCRdb and include only in-frame sequences with V and J called. Some clones fail to appear in such tables; in the studies checked, an unresolved V gene covers under half of the shortfall, and the cause of the remainder is unknown. That table gives V, J and clone size, and the DNA gave D and trimming. In this sample the table shows about 77,000 clones, approximately 92% of which occur a single time. The biggest ten clones account for roughly 4.8% of the sample.

With regard to this clone: The antigen it binds to is not known. The record has no base qualities; no much larger clone is one base away.

In the paper's terms, the time point label means: about 28 days (+/-7) after the second vaccine dose. AZD1222 recipients with second doses at about 4 weeks or about 12 weeks were pooled, because spike-specific TCR depth and breadth did not differ between schedules. Vaccinee samples came from UK trials COV001 and COV002, including a single-blind randomized controlled phase 2/3 trial of AZD1222 (ChAdOx1 nCoV-19) in healthy adults. For TCRbeta chain sequencing, PBMC samples were collected from trial participants at day 0 and at day 28 after the second dose. The CDR3 measures 14 amino acids from cysteine to phenylalanine. Left in the record is the CDR3 DNA by itself, 42 bases read in frame from the first base. CDR1 SGHNT and CDR2 YYREEE were looked up in the germline V gene (reference sequence). Relative to germline, V is missing 2 bases and J is missing 7 bases, with 2 bases of the junction outside any gene match.

The TCR comes from an adult who received the AZD1222 COVID-19 vaccine. The chain is assembled from TRBV5-4 and TRBJ1-6, and TRBD1 matches 8 of the central bases. Material: peripheral blood, obtained 28 days after the second AZD1222 dose. The CDR3 here reads CASSLQGGNSPLHF. The nucleotide sequence is given as TGTGCCAGCAGCTTACAGGGGGGGAATTCACCCCTCCACTTT.